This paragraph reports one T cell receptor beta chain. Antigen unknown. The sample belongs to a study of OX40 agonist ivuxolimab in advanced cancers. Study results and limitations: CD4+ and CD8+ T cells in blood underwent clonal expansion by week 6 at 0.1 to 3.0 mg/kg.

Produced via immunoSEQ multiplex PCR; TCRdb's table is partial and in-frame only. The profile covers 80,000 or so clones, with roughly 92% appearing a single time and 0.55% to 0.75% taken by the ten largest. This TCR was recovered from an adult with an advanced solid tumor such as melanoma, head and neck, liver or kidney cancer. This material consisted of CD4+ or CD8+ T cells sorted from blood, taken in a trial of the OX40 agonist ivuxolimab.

Here the CDR3 reads CASRPSDRSYGYTF. As DNA, the CDR3 is TGTGCCAGTAGACCTTCGGACAGGAGCTATGGCTACACCTTC. This chain joins TRBV19 and TRBJ1-2; TRBD1 matches at 7 bases. Germline V lookup: CDR1 LNHDA, CDR2 SQIVND (reference sequence). Losses at the gene ends were 6 bases for V and 4 bases for J; bases not matched to a gene: 8. The CDR3 totals 14 residues.